The rows below give T cell receptor beta chains drawn from one sample of a study of blood T cell repertoires in COVID-19. Measured with immunoSEQ multiplex PCR; TCRdb has only the in-frame clones, and not every one. This sample carries about 130,000 clones, approximately 90% of them seen once, and the ten largest clones take around 4.2%. The specimen was peripheral blood. Source of these receptors: a man aged 60 to 69 with COVID-19, enrolled during active disease. Both conserved end residues are part of each CDR3. A D gene is named only where the DNA matches it firmly. The size entry is marked missing in some rows and otherwise reads once, few, many or a size class.

d_call	v_call	j_call	clone_size	cdr3_nt	cdr3_aa
-	TRBV9	TRBJ1-1	-	TGTGCCAGCAGCCCAACACAGCGGACGTCTGAAGCTTTCTTT	CASSPTQRTSEAFF
-	TRBV5-6	TRBJ1-1	-	TGTGCCAGCAGCTTGGTTGGAGGACACACTGAAGCTTTCTTT	CASSLVGGHTEAFF
-	TRBV3-1/TRBV3-2	TRBJ2-5	-	TGTGCCAGCAGCCTTCTCCGGGAGACCCAGTACTTC	CASSLLRETQYF
TRBD1	TRBV19	TRBJ2-7	-	TGTGCCAGTCAGGGACAGAATTCCTACGAGCAGTACTTC	CASQGQNSYEQYF
-	TRBV7-9	TRBJ1-1	-	TGTGCCATCAGAGGGGACCGGGGGACTGAAGCTTTCTTT	CAIRGDRGTEAFF
-	TRBV28	TRBJ2-4	-	TGTGCCAGCAGTCCCGACGCTGACAGAAAAAACATTCAGTACTTC	CASSPDADRKNIQYF
TRBD2	TRBV7-3	TRBJ2-1	-	TGTGCCAGCAGCCTCAGCGGGGGGGCCACCTATGAGCAGTTCTTC	CASSLSGGATYEQFF
-	TRBV7-4	TRBJ2-7	-	TGTGCCAGCAGCTCACTCAGGGGACCTTTTAACTACGAGCAGTACTTC	CASSSLRGPFNYEQYF
TRBD2	TRBV6-6	TRBJ2-7	-	TGTGCCAGCAGGACATTAGTAGCGGGGGCCTCCTACGAGCAGTACTTC	CASRTLVAGASYEQYF
-	TRBV2	TRBJ1-6	-	TGTGCCAGCAGTGAACAGGTTAATTCACCCCTCCACTTT	CASSEQVNSPLHF
TRBD1	TRBV6-5	TRBJ1-5	-	TGTGCCACCCAAAACAGGGGGCGCAATCAGCCCCAGCATTTT	CATQNRGRNQPQHF
TRBD1	TRBV6-6	TRBJ1-5	-	TGTGCCAGCACCCTAGGGCGAGGGGGCTTCAATCAGCCCCAGCATTTT	CASTLGRGGFNQPQHF
-	TRBV7-9	TRBJ2-2	-	TGTGCCAGCAGCTTAGTAGCGAGCGCCGGGGAGCTGTTTTTT	CASSLVASAGELFF
-	TRBV29-1	TRBJ2-1	once	TGCAGCGTTGAAAAGTTGGCGGGATACAATGAGCAGTTCTTC	CSVEKLAGYNEQFF
TRBD1	TRBV28	TRBJ1-1	once	TGTGCCAGCAAAGACAGGGGCCGGAACACTGAAGCTTTCTTT	CASKDRGRNTEAFF
TRBD2	TRBV9	TRBJ2-7	few	TGTGCCAGCAGCGTAGCTAGCGGGGGGCTAGGGGAGCAGTACTTC	CASSVASGGLGEQYF
-	TRBV21-1	TRBJ1-5	-	TGTGCCAGCAGCAATATTGTACTTGCGGGACAGCCCCAGCATTTT	CASSNIVLAGQPQHF
-	TRBV19	TRBJ2-7	-	TGTGCCACGGGTGGGCAGGGCTACGAGCAGTACTTC	CATGGQGYEQYF
-	TRBV18	TRBJ1-4	-	TGTGCCAGCTCACCCAAAGGCAGGGCGCGTCGTGAAAAACTGTTTTTT	CASSPKGRARREKLFF
-	TRBV6-5	TRBJ2-2	-	TGTGCCAGCAGTTACGGGTCAGGACTCGGGGAGCTGTTTTTT	CASSYGSGLGELFF
-	TRBV4-1	TRBJ1-5	-	TGCGCCAGCAGCCAAGTATCGGTCAATAGCAATCAGCCCCAGCATTTT	CASSQVSVNSNQPQHF
TRBD1	TRBV24-1	TRBJ1-5	-	TGTGCCACCAGTGATGGACAGGGGATAGGGAATCAGCCCCAGCATTTT	CATSDGQGIGNQPQHF
TRBD2	TRBV11-3	TRBJ2-2	medium-sized	TGTGCCAGCAGCTCTATGACTAGCGGGGCCTCGAACACCGGGGAGCTGTTTTTT	CASSSMTSGASNTGELFF
TRBD2	TRBV4-1	TRBJ2-3	-	TGCGCCAGCAGCCCAGAGACTAGCGGGGGGTCCACAGATACGCAGTATTTT	CASSPETSGGSTDTQYF
TRBD2	TRBV4-2	TRBJ2-1	-	TGTGCCAGCAGCCAAGTGGCCAGCGGGGGGTACAATGAGCAGTTCTTC	CASSQVASGGYNEQFF
-	TRBV5-1	TRBJ1-3	once	TGCGCCAGCAGCTCCTCGGTTTTCTCTGGAAACACCATATATTTT	CASSSSVFSGNTIYF
-	TRBV30	TRBJ1-2	-	TGTGCCTGGAGTCATGGGGGCGGCGGCTACACCTTC	CAWSHGGGGYTF
TRBD1	TRBV6-2/TRBV6-3	TRBJ1-6	-	TGTGCCAGCAGTGACCACCAGACAGGGATTAAGAATTCACCCCTCCACTTT	CASSDHQTGIKNSPLHF
TRBD2	TRBV7-6	TRBJ2-5	-	TGTGCCAGCAGCTTTTGGGGGGGAGAGACCCAGTACTTC	CASSFWGGETQYF
TRBD1	TRBV27	TRBJ2-2	-	TGTGCCAGCAGACTGTGGACAGGGGCCACCGGGGAGCTGTTTTTT	CASRLWTGATGELFF
-	TRBV19	TRBJ1-2	-	TGTGCCAGTAGTGGACACACGGGTAACTATGGCTACACCTTC	CASSGHTGNYGYTF
-	TRBV5-1	TRBJ2-7	-	TGCGCCAGCAGCTTAGGCAGGGCCTACGAGCAGTACTTC	CASSLGRAYEQYF
TRBD1	TRBV19	TRBJ1-1	-	TGTGCCAGTAGGTCACAGGGGGGCACTGAAGCTTTCTTT	CASRSQGGTEAFF
-	TRBV14	TRBJ1-1	-	TGTGCCAGCAGCCAAGGGCCACAGAACACTGAAGCTTTCTTT	CASSQGPQNTEAFF
TRBD2	TRBV5-4	TRBJ2-3	once	TGTGCCAGCAGCTCTCAACGGACTAGCTGGCGACAGGATACGCAGTATTTT	CASSSQRTSWRQDTQYF
-	TRBV7-2	TRBJ1-3	once	TGTGCCAGCAGCTTAGGGAGGTCTTCATCCTCTGGAAACACCATATATTTT	CASSLGRSSSSGNTIYF
-	TRBV9	TRBJ1-1	medium-sized	TGTGCCAGCACAGCGCATGGGGAGGAGACTGAAGCTTTCTTT	CASTAHGEETEAFF
TRBD1	TRBV7-2	TRBJ1-5	-	TGTGCCAGCAGCTGGGACAGGGGATATGATCAGCCCCAGCATTTT	CASSWDRGYDQPQHF
TRBD1	TRBV18	TRBJ1-5	-	TGTGCCAGCTCGCAAGGGACAGGGGGCTTTCAGCCCCAGCATTTT	CASSQGTGGFQPQHF
-	TRBV28	TRBJ1-1	-	TGTGCCAGCAGCTCAGTGAAATCCGCTGAAGCTTTCTTT	CASSSVKSAEAFF
-	TRBV10-2	TRBJ1-2	-	TGCGCCAGCAGTGAGTCGACGGGAAACTATGGCTACACCTTC	CASSESTGNYGYTF
-	TRBV15	TRBJ2-1	-	TGTGCCACCAGCAGAGGAGGTCAGGGTGGAAATGAGCAGTTCTTC	CATSRGGQGGNEQFF
-	TRBV9	TRBJ1-1	-	TGTGCCAGCAGCGTAGCGGTAGAGACTGAAGCTTTCTTT	CASSVAVETEAFF
TRBD2	TRBV5-1	TRBJ2-2	-	TGCGCCAGCAGCTTGACGAGTTCGGGGGGAAGAGCCGGGGAGCTGTTTTTT	CASSLTSSGGRAGELFF
-	TRBV2	TRBJ2-6	-	TGTGCCAGCTCGGGGGCTGGGGCCAACGTCCTGACTTTC	CASSGAGANVLTF
-	TRBV4-3	TRBJ1-1	-	TGCGCCAGCAGCCACGGAGGGACTGAAGCTTTCTTT	CASSHGGTEAFF
-	TRBV6-2/TRBV6-3	TRBJ1-2	-	TGTGCCAGCAGTTACCCGGGGACTGTCTATGGCTACACCTTC	CASSYPGTVYGYTF
TRBD1	TRBV18	TRBJ2-3	-	TGTGCCAGCTCTAATATGCCGACAGGGTGGAGCACAGATACGCAGTATTTT	CASSNMPTGWSTDTQYF
TRBD1	TRBV27	TRBJ1-4	-	TGTGCCAGCAGTCCTTCTCATCTTGGGCAGGGGGGAAATGAAAAACTGTTTTTT	CASSPSHLGQGGNEKLFF